A selection of T cell receptor beta chains follows, all from one sample in a study of blood T cell repertoires in COVID-19. Sequenced by immunoSEQ multiplex PCR; TCRdb stores in-frame clones only, minus some. Of 90,000 to 120,000 clones in the sample, over 75% were seen once. Sequenced sample: peripheral blood. Receptors originate from a woman aged 55-75 years with acute or convalescent COVID-19. Both conserved end residues are part of each CDR3. A D gene is named only where the DNA matches it firmly. Clone size is shown for a subset of rows, as once, few, many or a class of expanded clone.

TRBD1	TRBJ1-2	.	TRBV7-9	14	CASSSTGQGYGYTF	TGTGCCAGCAGCTCAACTGGACAGGGCTATGGCTACACCTTC
TRBD2	TRBJ2-1	.	TRBV24-1	19	CATSDSPYPSGSSYNEQFF	TGTGCCACCAGTGATTCGCCGTATCCTAGCGGGAGCTCCTACAATGAGCAGTTCTTC
TRBD2	TRBJ2-1	.	TRBV6-4	15	CASSDSLAGLNERFF	TGTGCCAGCAGTGACTCCCTAGCGGGTCTCAATGAGCGGTTCTTC
TRBD1	TRBJ1-5	.	TRBV28	15	CASSSPDRGYQPQHF	TGTGCCAGCAGTTCACCGGACAGGGGTTATCAGCCCCAGCATTTT
TRBD1	TRBJ1-2	.	TRBV29-1	14	CSVEGTGGTYGYTF	TGCAGCGTTGAAGGGACAGGGGGGACCTATGGCTACACCTTC
TRBD1	TRBJ1-5	.	TRBV5-1	14	CASPRTGGNQPQHF	TGCGCCAGCCCCCGGACAGGGGGAAATCAGCCCCAGCATTTT
.	TRBJ1-2	.	TRBV29-1	13	CSVRNRANYGYTF	TGCAGCGTTCGGAACAGGGCTAACTATGGCTACACCTTC
TRBD1	TRBJ1-4	.	TRBV29-1	14	CSVREGGGYEKLFF	TGCAGCGTTCGAGAAGGGGGCGGGTATGAAAAACTGTTTTTT
.	TRBJ2-1	.	TRBV6-4	14	CASRRTGTYNEQFF	TGTGCCAGCAGGAGGACGGGAACGTACAATGAGCAGTTCTTC
TRBD1	TRBJ2-5	few	TRBV19	12	CASGDRGGTQYF	TGTGCCAGTGGGGACAGGGGCGGGACCCAGTACTTC
.	TRBJ1-1	.	TRBV6-5	13	CASRQLMNTEAFF	TGTGCCTCGAGACAGCTCATGAACACTGAAGCTTTCTTT
TRBD2	TRBJ2-2	.	TRBV7-3	15	CASSPSGSSTGELFF	TGTGCCAGCAGCCCGAGCGGGAGTAGTACCGGGGAGCTGTTTTTT
.	TRBJ2-7	once	TRBV18	16	CASSPRGGSSGYEQYF	TGTGCCAGCTCACCCCGGGGAGGCTCAAGTGGCTACGAGCAGTACTTC
TRBD2	TRBJ2-7	.	TRBV6-6	13	CASSQRGSYEQYF	TGTGCCAGCAGCCAGCGGGGTTCCTACGAGCAGTACTTC
.	TRBJ2-3	.	TRBV4-1	16	CASSHPPGFSTDTQYF	TGCGCCAGCAGCCATCCCCCGGGATTTAGCACAGATACGCAGTATTTT
TRBD1	TRBJ2-3	.	TRBV19	14	CASTRTGTTDTQYF	TGTGCCAGTACCCGGACAGGGACCACAGATACGCAGTATTTT
.	TRBJ1-6	.	TRBV5-4	13	CASSLRGNSPLHF	TGTGCCAGCAGCTTAAGGGGAAATTCACCCCTCCACTTT
TRBD1	TRBJ1-2	.	TRBV19	13	CASEGADDYGYTF	TGTGCCAGTGAGGGGGCCGATGACTATGGCTACACCTTC
.	TRBJ2-7	.	TRBV2	13	CASCRTELNEQYF	TGTGCCAGCTGCAGGACAGAGCTGAACGAGCAGTACTTC
.	TRBJ2-1	few	TRBV7-3	13	CASSLNAENEQFF	TGTGCCAGCAGCTTAAATGCGGAGAATGAGCAGTTCTTC
.	TRBJ1-6	.	TRBV27	15	CASSFISPGDSPLHF	TGTGCCAGCAGTTTCATTTCCCCGGGGGATTCACCCCTCCACTTT
.	TRBJ1-2	.	TRBV12-3/TRBV12-4	13	CASSTWQGYGYTF	TGTGCCAGCAGTACCTGGCAGGGCTATGGCTACACCTTC
.	TRBJ1-6	few	TRBV5-1	16	CASSVQRGARNSPLHF	TGCGCCAGCAGTGTCCAAAGGGGCGCGCGTAATTCACCCCTCCACTTT
.	TRBJ2-1	.	TRBV27	11	CASSLGAGEFF	TGTGCCAGCAGTTTAGGGGCAGGGGAGTTCTTC
TRBD2	TRBJ2-1	.	TRBV24-1	15	CATSGGGLAGNEQFF	TGTGCCACCAGTGGGGGGGGACTAGCGGGCAATGAGCAGTTCTTC
.	TRBJ1-1	.	TRBV2	12	CASSSGGTEAFF	TGTGCCAGCAGTTCCGGGGGCACTGAAGCTTTCTTT
TRBD2	TRBJ2-1	.	TRBV7-9	15	CASSPAGLLYNEQFF	TGTGCCAGCAGCCCTGCGGGACTACTCTACAATGAGCAGTTCTTC
.	TRBJ2-5	.	TRBV7-2	13	CASSLAREETQYF	TGTGCCAGCAGCTTGGCTAGAGAAGAGACCCAGTACTTC
.	TRBJ1-1	.	TRBV5-6	14	CASSAAGRAAEAFF	TGTGCCAGCAGCGCCGCGGGAAGGGCCGCTGAAGCTTTCTTT
.	TRBJ1-5	.	TRBV19	17	CAGCLLNGRVGNQPQHF	TGTGCCGGATGCCTCCTCAACGGGCGGGTGGGCAATCAGCCCCAGCATTTT
.	TRBJ1-4	.	TRBV5-6	13	CASSPAPEGKLFF	TGTGCCAGCAGCCCAGCTCCGGAGGGAAAACTGTTTTTT
.	TRBJ1-5	once	TRBV19	16	CASSIEEGWSNQPQHF	TGTGCCAGTAGTATAGAGGAGGGTTGGAGCAATCAGCCCCAGCATTTT
.	TRBJ1-4	few	TRBV9	15	CASSVSGTLHEKLFF	TGTGCCAGCAGCGTATCGGGGACACTACATGAAAAACTGTTTTTT
.	TRBJ2-5	.	TRBV18	15	CASSLIWDTKETQYF	TGTGCCAGCTCACTCATTTGGGACACTAAAGAGACCCAGTACTTC
TRBD1	TRBJ1-2	.	TRBV5-1	17	CASSLLNGQADFYGYTF	TGCGCCAGCAGCCTGCTAAACGGACAGGCTGATTTCTATGGCTACACCTTC
.	TRBJ2-3	once	TRBV5-1	14	CASSLAPGLDTQYF	TGCGCCAGCAGCTTGGCCCCGGGACTGGATACGCAGTATTTT
.	TRBJ1-5	.	TRBV18	16	CASSPRGGGRNQPQHF	TGTGCCAGCTCACCCCGGGGGGGAGGAAGGAATCAGCCCCAGCATTTT
.	TRBJ1-1	.	TRBV29-1	13	CSVRDKLNTEAFF	TGCAGCGTGAGGGACAAGTTGAACACTGAAGCTTTCTTT
.	TRBJ2-1	.	TRBV27	14	CASSLSRWHNEQFF	TGTGCCAGCAGTTTATCCAGATGGCACAATGAGCAGTTCTTC
.	TRBJ2-1	.	TRBV6-1	15	CASSEFSRVYNEQFF	TGTGCCAGCAGTGAATTTAGCAGGGTCTACAATGAGCAGTTCTTC
.	TRBJ1-2	.	TRBV2	14	CASSEAKRVIGYTF	TGTGCCAGCAGTGAAGCTAAGAGGGTCATTGGCTACACCTTC
.	TRBJ1-2	.	TRBV5-1	14	CASSLAAENYGYTF	TGCGCCAGCAGCTTGGCCGCGGAGAACTATGGCTACACCTTC
.	TRBJ2-2	.	TRBV6-5	14	CASSYSGNTGELFF	TGTGCCAGCAGTTACTCCGGGAACACCGGGGAGCTGTTTTTT